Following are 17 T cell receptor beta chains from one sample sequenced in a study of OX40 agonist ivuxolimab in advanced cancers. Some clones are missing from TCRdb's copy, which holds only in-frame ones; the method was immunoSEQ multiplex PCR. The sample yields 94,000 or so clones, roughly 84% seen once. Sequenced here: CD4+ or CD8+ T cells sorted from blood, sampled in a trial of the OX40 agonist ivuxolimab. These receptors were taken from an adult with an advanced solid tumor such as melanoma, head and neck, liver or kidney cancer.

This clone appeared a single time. The chain's CDR3 is CASSAHGSPSGGNQPQHF. The CDR3 coding sequence is TGTGCCAGCAGTGCCCACGGATCCCCGTCAGGGGGCAATCAGCCCCAGCATTTT. The V gene is TRBV28, the J gene TRBJ1-5; a possible D gene is TRBD1 (6 bases). Germline-derived CDR1 and CDR2 are MDHEN and SYDVKM. The V end lost 5 bases, the J end lost 2 bases, and 22 bases lay between the germline ends. The CDR3 consists of 18 residues.

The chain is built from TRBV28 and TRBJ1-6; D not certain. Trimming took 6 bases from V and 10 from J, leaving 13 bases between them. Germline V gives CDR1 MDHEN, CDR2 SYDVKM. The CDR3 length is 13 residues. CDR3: CASRLTLSSPLHF. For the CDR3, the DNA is TGTGCCAGCAGACTGACATTGTCATCACCCCTCCACTTT. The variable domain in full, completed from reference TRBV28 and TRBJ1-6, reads DVKVTQSSRYLVKRTGEKVFLECVQDMDHENMFWYRQDPGLGLRLIYFSYDVKMKEKGDIPEGYSVSREKKERFSLILESASTNQTSMYLCASRLTLSSPLHFGNGTRLTVT.

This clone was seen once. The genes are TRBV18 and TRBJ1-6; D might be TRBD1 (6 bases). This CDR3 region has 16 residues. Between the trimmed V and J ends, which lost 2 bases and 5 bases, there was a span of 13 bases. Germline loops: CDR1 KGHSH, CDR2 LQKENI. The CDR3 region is CASSPYQRGDNSPLHF. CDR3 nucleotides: TGTGCCAGCTCACCATATCAGAGGGGGGATAATTCACCCCTCCACTTT.

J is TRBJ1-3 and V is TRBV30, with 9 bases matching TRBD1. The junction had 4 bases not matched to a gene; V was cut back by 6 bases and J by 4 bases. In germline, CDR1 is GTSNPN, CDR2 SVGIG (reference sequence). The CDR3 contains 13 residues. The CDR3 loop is CACGTGPGNTIYF. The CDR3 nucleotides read TGTGCCTGCGGGACAGGGCCCGGAAACACCATATATTTT. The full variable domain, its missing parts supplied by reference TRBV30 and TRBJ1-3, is SQTIHQWPATLVQPVGSPLSLECTVEGTSNPNLYWYRQAAGRGLQLLFYSVGIGQISSEVPQNLSASRPQDRQFILSSKKLLLSDSGFYLCACGTGPGNTIYFGEGSWLTVV.

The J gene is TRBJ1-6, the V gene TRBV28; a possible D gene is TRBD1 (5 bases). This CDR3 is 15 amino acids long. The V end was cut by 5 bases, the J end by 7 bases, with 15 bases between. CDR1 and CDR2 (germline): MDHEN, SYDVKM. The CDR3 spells CASSPPDTRNSPLHF. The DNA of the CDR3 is TGTGCCAGCAGTCCGCCGGACACGCGCAATTCACCCCTCCACTTT.

The CDR3 sequence is CASSPPGQLNSPLHF. The CDR3 bases are TGTGCCAGCAGTCCTCCGGGACAACTGAATTCACCCCTCCACTTT. This rearrangement joins TRBV28 to TRBJ1-6; possible D gene TRBD1, 6 bases. The V and J ends lost 5 bases and 7 bases respectively, with 15 bases between them. Germline-derived CDR1 and CDR2 are MDHEN and SYDVKM. The CDR3 has 15 residues. The whole variable domain, filled in from reference TRBV28 and TRBJ1-6, reads DVKVTQSSRYLVKRTGEKVFLECVQDMDHENMFWYRQDPGLGLRLIYFSYDVKMKEKGDIPEGYSVSREKKERFSLILESASTNQTSMYLCASSPPGQLNSPLHFGNGTRLTVT.

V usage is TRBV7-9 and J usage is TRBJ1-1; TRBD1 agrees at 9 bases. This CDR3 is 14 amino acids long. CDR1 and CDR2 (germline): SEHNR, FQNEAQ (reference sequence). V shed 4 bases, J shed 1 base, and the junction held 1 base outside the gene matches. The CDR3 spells CASSWGQGNTEAFF. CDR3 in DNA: TGTGCCAGCAGCTGGGGACAGGGGAACACTGAAGCTTTCTTT.

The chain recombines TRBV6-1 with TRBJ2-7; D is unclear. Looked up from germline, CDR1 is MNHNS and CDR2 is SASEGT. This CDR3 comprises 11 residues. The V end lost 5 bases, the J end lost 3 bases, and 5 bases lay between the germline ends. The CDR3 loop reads CASSKNYEQYV. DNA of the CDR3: TGTGCCAGCAGTAAGAACTACGAGCAGTACGTC.

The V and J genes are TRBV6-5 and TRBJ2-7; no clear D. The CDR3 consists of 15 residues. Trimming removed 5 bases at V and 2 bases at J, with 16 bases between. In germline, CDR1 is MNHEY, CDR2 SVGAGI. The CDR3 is CASSPPGRHPYEQYF. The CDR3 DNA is TGTGCCAGCAGTCCCCCGGGCCGTCATCCCTACGAGCAGTACTTC.

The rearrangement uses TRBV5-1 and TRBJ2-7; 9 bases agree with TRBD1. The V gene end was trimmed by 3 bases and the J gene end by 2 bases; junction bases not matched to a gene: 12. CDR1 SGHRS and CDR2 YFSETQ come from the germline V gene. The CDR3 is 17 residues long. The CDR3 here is CASSWDRVRGGTYEQYV. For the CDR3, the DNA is TGCGCCAGCAGCTGGGACAGGGTTAGGGGTGGGACCTACGAGCAGTACGTC.

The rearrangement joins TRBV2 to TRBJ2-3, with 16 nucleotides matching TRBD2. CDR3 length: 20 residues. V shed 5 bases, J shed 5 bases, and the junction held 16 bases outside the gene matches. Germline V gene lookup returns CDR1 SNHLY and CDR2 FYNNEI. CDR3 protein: CASSYQSGLAGGFGLDTQYF. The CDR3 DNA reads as TGTGCCAGCAGTTACCAATCGGGACTAGCGGGGGGGTTTGGCTTAGATACGCAGTATTTT.

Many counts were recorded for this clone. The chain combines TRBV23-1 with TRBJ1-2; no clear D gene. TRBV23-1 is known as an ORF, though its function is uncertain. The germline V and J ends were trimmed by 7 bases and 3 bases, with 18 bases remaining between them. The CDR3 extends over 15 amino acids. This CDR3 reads CASKTQTRVYYGYTF. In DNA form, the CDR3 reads TGCGCCAGCAAAACCCAAACAAGGGTCTACTATGGCTACACCTTC.

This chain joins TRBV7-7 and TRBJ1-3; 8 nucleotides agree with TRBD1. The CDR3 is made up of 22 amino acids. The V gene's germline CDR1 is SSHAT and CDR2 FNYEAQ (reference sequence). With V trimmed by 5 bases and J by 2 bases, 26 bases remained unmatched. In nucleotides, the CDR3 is TGTGCCAGCAGCCTACTAACGTTTCCCCCAATTTACAGGGGGAACGCTGGAAACACCATATATTTT. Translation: CASSLLTFPPIYRGNAGNTIYF.

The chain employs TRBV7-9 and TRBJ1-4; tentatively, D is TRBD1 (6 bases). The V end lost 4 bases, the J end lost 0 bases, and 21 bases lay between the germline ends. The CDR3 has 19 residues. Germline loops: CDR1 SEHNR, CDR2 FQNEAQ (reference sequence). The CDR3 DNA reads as TGTGCCAGCAGCTCTCGACAGGAGGGATCTTGGGCAACTAATGAAAAACTGTTTTTT. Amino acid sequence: CASSSRQEGSWATNEKLFF.

CDR3 DNA sequence: TGTGCCAGCAGCCCAACCCCCGGGACGCCTAAACGCACAGATACGCAGTATTTT. Translated: CASSPTPGTPKRTDTQYF. This chain joins TRBV9 and TRBJ2-3; D may be TRBD1 or TRBD2 (5 bases each). This CDR3 is 18 amino acids long. CDR1 and CDR2 (germline): SGDLS, YYNGEE. Trimming removed 4 bases from V and 1 base from J, with 22 bases in between.

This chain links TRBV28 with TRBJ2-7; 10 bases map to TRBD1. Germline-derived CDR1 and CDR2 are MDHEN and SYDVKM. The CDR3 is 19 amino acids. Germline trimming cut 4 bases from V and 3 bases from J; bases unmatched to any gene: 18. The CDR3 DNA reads TGTGCCAGCAGTTCTGGCAACTTTTTTTCGGGACAGGGGCACTACGAGCAGTACGTC. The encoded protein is CASSSGNFFSGQGHYEQYV.

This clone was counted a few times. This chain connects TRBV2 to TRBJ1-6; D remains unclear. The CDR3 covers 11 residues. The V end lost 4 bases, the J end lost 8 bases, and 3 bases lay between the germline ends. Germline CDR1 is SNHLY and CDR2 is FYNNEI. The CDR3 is CASSVYSPLHF. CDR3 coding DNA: TGTGCCAGCAGTGTATATTCACCCCTCCACTTT.